A selection of T cell receptor beta chains follows, all from one sample in a study of early T cells in non-severe SARS-CoV-2 infection. Via MiXCR, TCRdb re-called the 5' RACE reads, giving one row per CDR3 protein. The top ten clones hold 7.6% of a sample with tens of thousands of distinct CDR3 sequences, about 5% of them seen once. What was sequenced was whole blood. The receptors derive from an adult who was a healthcare worker with PCR-confirmed SARS-CoV-2 infection or an uninfected control (not recorded which). Both conserved end residues are trimmed from each CDR3.

ASSPTSGTDYEQY	TRBV7-8	TRBJ2-7
ATSRGIGQTPYEQY	TRBV15	TRBJ2-7
ASSRAEETQY	TRBV7-2	TRBJ2-5
ASSLFLAGANVLT	TRBV7-9	TRBJ2-6
ASSFSRQGARQPQH	TRBV12-3/TRBV12-4	TRBJ1-5
ASSQSQGAHENYGYT	TRBV4-1	TRBJ1-2
ASSHQETQY	TRBV6-2/TRBV6-3	TRBJ2-5
AISEPGQFTYEQY	TRBV10-3	TRBJ2-7
ASTLGRRTNTEAF	TRBV19	TRBJ1-1
ASSRPGQANSPLH	TRBV7-9	TRBJ1-6
ASSLGDRGQETQY	TRBV5-1	TRBJ2-5
ASSPTGAGSIWQPQH	TRBV5-5	TRBJ1-5
AISGTSGRANEQF	TRBV10-3	TRBJ2-1
SVELEGARGTQY	TRBV29-1	TRBJ2-5
ASSISGGLRPYNEQF	TRBV7-8	TRBJ2-1
ASRRGESTEAF	TRBV4-1	TRBJ1-1
ASSLSGGQYEQF	TRBV7-2	TRBJ2-1
ASSMSGANVLT	TRBV18	TRBJ2-6
ASLLGTAATGELF	TRBV7-8	TRBJ2-2
ASSWTGIDTQY	TRBV6-2/TRBV6-3	TRBJ2-3
ASSPPGQGRNEQF	TRBV6-5	TRBJ2-1
SVSDLNTEAF	TRBV29-1	TRBJ1-1
ASSLTRLDYGYT	TRBV7-2	TRBJ1-2
ASSSGTRYNEQF	TRBV6-6	TRBJ2-1
SADPGTSAGEQY	TRBV20-1	TRBJ2-7
ASSRGKYT	TRBV12-3/TRBV12-4	TRBJ1-2
AWSDVREQY	TRBV30	TRBJ2-7
SARDPGTGFSPLH	TRBV20-1	TRBJ1-6
ASSQDQGSSYYEQY	TRBV4-1	TRBJ2-7
AISVTLNTEAF	TRBV10-3	TRBJ1-1
ASSPGVAYEQY	TRBV18	TRBJ2-7
ASSLRGNQPQH	TRBV7-2	TRBJ1-5
ASSSRTGMIFRDEQY	TRBV7-2	TRBJ2-7
ASSSNQGGSSYEQY	TRBV7-8	TRBJ2-7
ASSSTGADTGELF	TRBV7-2	TRBJ2-2
ASSGGTGAYEQY	TRBV5-6	TRBJ2-7
ASSLSWDRTEAF	TRBV18	TRBJ1-1
ASTAGDTDTQY	TRBV6-2/TRBV6-3	TRBJ2-3
ASSPRQGPGELF	TRBV18	TRBJ2-2
ASMTGLSSYEQY	TRBV2	TRBJ2-7
APGLAGGDEQY	TRBV2	TRBJ2-7
ASSLGSVDTQY	TRBV11-2	TRBJ2-3
ASSAGTRQPQH	TRBV7-6	TRBJ1-5
ASSLGTSLYEQY	TRBV7-2	TRBJ2-7